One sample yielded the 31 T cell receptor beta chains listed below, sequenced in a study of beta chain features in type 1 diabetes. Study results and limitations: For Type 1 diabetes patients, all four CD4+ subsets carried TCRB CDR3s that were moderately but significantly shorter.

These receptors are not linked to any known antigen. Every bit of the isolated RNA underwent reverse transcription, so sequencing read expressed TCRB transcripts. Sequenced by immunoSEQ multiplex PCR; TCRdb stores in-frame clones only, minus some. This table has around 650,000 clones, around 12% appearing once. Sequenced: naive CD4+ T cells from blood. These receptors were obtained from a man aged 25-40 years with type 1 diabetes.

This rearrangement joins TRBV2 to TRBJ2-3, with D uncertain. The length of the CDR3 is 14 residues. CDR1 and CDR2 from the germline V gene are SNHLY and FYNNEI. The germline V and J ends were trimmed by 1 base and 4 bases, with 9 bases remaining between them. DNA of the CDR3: TGTGCCAGCAGTGAAGGGTTTGGGGCAGATACGCAGTATTTT. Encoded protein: CASSEGFGADTQYF.

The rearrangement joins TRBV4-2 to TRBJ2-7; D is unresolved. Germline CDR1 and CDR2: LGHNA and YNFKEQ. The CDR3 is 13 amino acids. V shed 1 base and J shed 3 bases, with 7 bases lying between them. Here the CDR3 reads CASSQVGIYEQYF. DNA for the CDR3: TGTGCCAGCAGCCAAGTGGGAATCTACGAGCAGTACTTC.

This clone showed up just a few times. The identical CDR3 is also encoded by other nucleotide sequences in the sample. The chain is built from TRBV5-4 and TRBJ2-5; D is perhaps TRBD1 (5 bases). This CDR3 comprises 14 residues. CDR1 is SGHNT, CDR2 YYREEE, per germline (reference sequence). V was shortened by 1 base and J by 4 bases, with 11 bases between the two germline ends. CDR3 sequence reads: CASSLTGVGETQYF. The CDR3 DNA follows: TGTGCCAGCAGCTTGACAGGTGTGGGAGAGACCCAGTACTTC.

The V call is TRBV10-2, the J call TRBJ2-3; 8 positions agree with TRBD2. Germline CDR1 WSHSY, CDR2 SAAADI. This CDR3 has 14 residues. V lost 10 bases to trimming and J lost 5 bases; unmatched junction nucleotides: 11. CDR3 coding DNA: TGCGCCACCAGAGAGAGCGGGGGCAGAGATACGCAGTATTTT. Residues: CATRESGGRDTQYF.

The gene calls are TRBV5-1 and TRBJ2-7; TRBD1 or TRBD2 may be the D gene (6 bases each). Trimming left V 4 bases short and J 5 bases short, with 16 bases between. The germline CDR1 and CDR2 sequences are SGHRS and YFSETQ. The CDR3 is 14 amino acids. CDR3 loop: CASSRAGERDEQYF. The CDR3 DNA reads TGCGCCAGCAGCCGGGCAGGGGAGCGGGACGAGCAGTACTTC.

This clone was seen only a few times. CDR3 residues: CASSLNSANTGELFF. CDR3 sequence (DNA): TGTGCCAGCAGCTTAAACAGCGCGAACACCGGGGAGCTGTTTTTT. The V call is TRBV11-3, the J call TRBJ2-2; no firm D call. V was clipped by 2 bases and J by 0 bases, with 7 bases between them. Germline V gene sequence: CDR1 SGHNT, CDR2 YENEEA. The CDR3 has 15 amino acids.

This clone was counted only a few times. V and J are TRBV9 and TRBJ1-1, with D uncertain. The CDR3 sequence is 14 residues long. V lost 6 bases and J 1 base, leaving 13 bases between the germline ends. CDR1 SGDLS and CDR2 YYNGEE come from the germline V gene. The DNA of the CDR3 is TGTGCCAGCAATAGGGCCGGCGAGAACACTGAAGCTTTCTTT. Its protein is CASNRAGENTEAFF.

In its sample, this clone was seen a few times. The CDR3 DNA follows: TGTGCCAGCAGTGAAGAGGCGTTCGCCTACGAGCAGTACTTC. Translated, it gives CASSEEAFAYEQYF. The rearrangement links TRBV2 to TRBJ2-7; D is unresolved. The CDR3 runs 14 residues. The germline V and J ends were trimmed by 1 base and 2 bases, with 9 bases remaining between them. From germline, CDR1 is SNHLY and CDR2 FYNNEI.

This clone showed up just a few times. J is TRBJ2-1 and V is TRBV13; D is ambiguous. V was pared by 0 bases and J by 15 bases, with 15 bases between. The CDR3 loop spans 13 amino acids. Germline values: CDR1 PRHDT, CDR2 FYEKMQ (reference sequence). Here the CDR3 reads CASSLGGTSQAFF. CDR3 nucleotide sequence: TGTGCCAGCAGCTTAGGCGGTACCTCGCAAGCGTTCTTC.

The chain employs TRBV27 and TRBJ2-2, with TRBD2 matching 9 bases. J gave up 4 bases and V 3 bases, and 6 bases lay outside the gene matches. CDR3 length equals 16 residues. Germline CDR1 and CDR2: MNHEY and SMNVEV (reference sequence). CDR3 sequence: CASSFRSGGFTGELFF. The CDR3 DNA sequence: TGTGCCAGCAGTTTTCGGAGCGGGGGGTTCACCGGGGAGCTGTTTTTT.

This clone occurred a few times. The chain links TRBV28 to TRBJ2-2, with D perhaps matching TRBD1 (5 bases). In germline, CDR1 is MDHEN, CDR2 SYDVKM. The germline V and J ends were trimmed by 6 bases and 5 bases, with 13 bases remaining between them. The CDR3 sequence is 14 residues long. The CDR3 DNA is TGTGCCAGCAGCCGGACCACAGGAACCGGGGAGCTGTTTTTT. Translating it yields CASSRTTGTGELFF. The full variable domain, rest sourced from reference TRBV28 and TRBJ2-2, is DVKVTQSSRYLVKRTGEKVFLECVQDMDHENMFWYRQDPGLGLRLIYFSYDVKMKEKGDIPEGYSVSREKKERFSLILESASTNQTSMYLCASSRTTGTGELFFGEGSRLTVL.

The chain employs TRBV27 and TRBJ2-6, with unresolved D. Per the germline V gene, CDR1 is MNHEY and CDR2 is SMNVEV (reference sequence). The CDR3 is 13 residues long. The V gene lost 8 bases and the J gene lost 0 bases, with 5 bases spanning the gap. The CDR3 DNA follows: TGTGCCAGCTACAGCTCTGGGGCCAACGTCCTGACTTTC. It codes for CASYSSGANVLTF.

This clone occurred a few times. This CDR3 is CASSQDRRGNSGNTIYF. The CDR3 nucleotides are TGTGCCAGCAGCCAAGATCGAAGAGGAAACTCTGGAAACACCATATATTTT. The V call is TRBV4-2, the J call TRBJ1-3; no firm D call. The CDR3 has 17 residues. Germline V gene sequence: CDR1 LGHNA, CDR2 YNFKEQ. Trimming left V 0 bases short and J 0 bases short, with 12 bases between.

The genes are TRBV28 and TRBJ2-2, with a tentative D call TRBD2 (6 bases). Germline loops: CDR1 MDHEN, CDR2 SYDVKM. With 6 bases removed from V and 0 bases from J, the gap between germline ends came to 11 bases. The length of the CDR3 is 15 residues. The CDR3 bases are TGTGCCAGCAGAGAGGGAGGCGCGAACACCGGGGAGCTGTTTTTT. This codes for CASREGGANTGELFF.

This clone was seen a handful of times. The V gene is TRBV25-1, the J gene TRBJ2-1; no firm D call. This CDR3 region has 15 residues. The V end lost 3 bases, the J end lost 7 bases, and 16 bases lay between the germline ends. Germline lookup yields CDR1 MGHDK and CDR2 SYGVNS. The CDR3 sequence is CASSDIPTWGNEQFF. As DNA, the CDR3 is TGTGCCAGCAGTGATATACCGACCTGGGGAAATGAGCAGTTCTTC.

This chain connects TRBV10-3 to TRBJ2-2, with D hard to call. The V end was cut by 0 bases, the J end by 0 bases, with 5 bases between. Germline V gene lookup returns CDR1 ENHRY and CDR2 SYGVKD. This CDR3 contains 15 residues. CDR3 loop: CAISESQTNTGELFF. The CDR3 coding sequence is TGTGCCATCAGTGAGTCGCAAACGAACACCGGGGAGCTGTTTTTT.

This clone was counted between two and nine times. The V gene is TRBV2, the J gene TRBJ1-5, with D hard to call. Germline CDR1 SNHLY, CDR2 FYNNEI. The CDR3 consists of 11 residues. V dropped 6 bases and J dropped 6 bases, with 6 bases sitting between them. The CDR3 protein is CASRKGQPQHF. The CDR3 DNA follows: TGTGCCAGCAGGAAGGGTCAGCCCCAGCATTTT.

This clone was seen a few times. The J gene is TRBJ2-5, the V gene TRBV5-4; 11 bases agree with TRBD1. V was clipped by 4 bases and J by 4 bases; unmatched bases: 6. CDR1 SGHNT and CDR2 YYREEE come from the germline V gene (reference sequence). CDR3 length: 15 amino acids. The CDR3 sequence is CASSASGTGGETQYF. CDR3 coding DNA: TGTGCCAGCAGCGCGTCCGGGACAGGGGGAGAGACCCAGTACTTC.

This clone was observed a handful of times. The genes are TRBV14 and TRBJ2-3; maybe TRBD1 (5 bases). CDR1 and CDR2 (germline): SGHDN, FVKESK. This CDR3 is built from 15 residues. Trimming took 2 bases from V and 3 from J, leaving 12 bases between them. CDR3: CASSQFAGLTDTQYF. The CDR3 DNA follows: TGTGCCAGCAGCCAATTTGCAGGGTTAACAGATACGCAGTATTTT.

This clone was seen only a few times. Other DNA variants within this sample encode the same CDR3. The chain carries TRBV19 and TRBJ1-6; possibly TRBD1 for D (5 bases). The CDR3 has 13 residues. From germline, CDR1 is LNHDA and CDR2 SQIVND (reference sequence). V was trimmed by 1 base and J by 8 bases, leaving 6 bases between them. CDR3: CASSIGGDSPLHF. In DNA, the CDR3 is TGTGCCAGTAGTATAGGGGGGGATTCACCCCTCCACTTT.

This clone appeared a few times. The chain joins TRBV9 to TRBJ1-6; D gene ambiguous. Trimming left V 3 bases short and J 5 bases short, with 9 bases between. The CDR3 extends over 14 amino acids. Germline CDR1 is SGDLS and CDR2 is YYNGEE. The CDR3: CASSASPDNSPLHF. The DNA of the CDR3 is TGTGCCAGCAGCGCCTCGCCCGATAATTCACCCCTCCACTTT.

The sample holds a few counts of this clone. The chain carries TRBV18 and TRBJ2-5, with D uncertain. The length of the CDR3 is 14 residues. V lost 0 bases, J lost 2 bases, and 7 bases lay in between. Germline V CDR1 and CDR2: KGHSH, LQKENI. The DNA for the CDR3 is TGTGCCAGCTCACCACCGGCGGTACAAGAGACCCAGTACTTC. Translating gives CASSPPAVQETQYF.

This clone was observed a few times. This chain's CDR3 is CASSRPGTGAYEQYF. The CDR3 DNA reads as TGTGCCAGCAGCAGACCCGGGACAGGGGCCTACGAGCAGTACTTC. The chain is built from TRBV28 and TRBJ2-7, with 10 nucleotides matching TRBD1. The germline V gene encodes CDR1 MDHEN and CDR2 SYDVKM. This CDR3 has 15 amino acids. V was clipped by 6 bases and J by 2 bases; unmatched bases: 7. Filled out from reference TRBV28 and TRBJ2-7, the complete variable domain reads DVKVTQSSRYLVKRTGEKVFLECVQDMDHENMFWYRQDPGLGLRLIYFSYDVKMKEKGDIPEGYSVSREKKERFSLILESASTNQTSMYLCASSRPGTGAYEQYFGPGTRLTVT.

CDR3 sequence reads: CASSGGGLQYEQYF. The CDR3 nucleotides read TGTGCCAGCAGTGGGGGTGGGCTCCAATACGAGCAGTACTTC. This chain uses TRBV6-1 with TRBJ2-7; D not resolved. Trimming left V 4 bases short and J 4 bases short, with 14 bases between. Germline V lookup: CDR1 MNHNS, CDR2 SASEGT. This CDR3 contains 14 residues.

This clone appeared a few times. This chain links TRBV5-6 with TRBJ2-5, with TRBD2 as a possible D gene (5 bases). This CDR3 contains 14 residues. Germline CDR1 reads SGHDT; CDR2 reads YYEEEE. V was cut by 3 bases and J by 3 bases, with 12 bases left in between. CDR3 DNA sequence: TGTGCCAGCAGCTGGGAGTTCTTTGAAGAGACCCAGTACTTC. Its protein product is CASSWEFFEETQYF.

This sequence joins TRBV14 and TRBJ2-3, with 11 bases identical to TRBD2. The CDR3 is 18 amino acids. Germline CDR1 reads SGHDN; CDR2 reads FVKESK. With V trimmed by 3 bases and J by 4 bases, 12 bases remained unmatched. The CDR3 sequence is CASSHTPVSTSGADTQYF. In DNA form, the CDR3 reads TGTGCCAGCAGCCATACGCCCGTCTCGACTAGCGGGGCAGATACGCAGTATTTT.

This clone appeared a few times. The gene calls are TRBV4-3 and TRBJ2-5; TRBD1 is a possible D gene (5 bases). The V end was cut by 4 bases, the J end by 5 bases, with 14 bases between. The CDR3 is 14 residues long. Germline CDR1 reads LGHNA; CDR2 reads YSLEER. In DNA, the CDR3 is TGCGCCAGCAGCCCCTTGGTGGCAGGGGAGACCCAGTACTTC. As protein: CASSPLVAGETQYF.

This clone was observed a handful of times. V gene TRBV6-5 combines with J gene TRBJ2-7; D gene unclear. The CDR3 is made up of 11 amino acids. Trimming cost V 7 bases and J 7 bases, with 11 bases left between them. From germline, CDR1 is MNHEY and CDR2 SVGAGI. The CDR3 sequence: CASTLHGEQYF. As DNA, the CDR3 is TGTGCCAGCACTTTACACGGTGAGCAGTACTTC.

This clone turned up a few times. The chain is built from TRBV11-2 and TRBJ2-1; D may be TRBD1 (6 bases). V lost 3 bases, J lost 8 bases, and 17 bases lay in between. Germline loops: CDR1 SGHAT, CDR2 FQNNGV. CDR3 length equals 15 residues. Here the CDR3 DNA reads TGTGCCAGCAGCTTGGGGGCGCGCCCAGCCGATGAGCAGTTCTTC. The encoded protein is CASSLGARPADEQFF.

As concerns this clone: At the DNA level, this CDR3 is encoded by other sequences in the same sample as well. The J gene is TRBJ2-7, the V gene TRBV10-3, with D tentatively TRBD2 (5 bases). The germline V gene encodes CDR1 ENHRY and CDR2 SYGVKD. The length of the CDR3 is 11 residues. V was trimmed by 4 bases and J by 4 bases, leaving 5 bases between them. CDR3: CAISGGYEQYF. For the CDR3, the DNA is TGTGCCATCAGTGGAGGGTACGAGCAGTACTTC.

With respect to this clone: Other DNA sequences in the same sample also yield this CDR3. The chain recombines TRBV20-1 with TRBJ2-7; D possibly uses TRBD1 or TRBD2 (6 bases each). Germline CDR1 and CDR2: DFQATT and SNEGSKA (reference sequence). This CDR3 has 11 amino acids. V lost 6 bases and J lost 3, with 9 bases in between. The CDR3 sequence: CSAKGGYEQYF. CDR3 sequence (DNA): TGCAGTGCAAAGGGGGGCTACGAGCAGTACTTC.